This note documents a single T cell receptor beta chain sequence. Its antigen has not been determined. The input lacks base qualities; no much larger clone sits a single base away. V sheds 4 bases and J sheds 5 bases, leaving 18 bases between their ends. Reading from cysteine to phenylalanine, the CDR3 counts 16 amino acids. Only CDR3 DNA remains: 48 bases, in frame from the first base. Looking up the germline V gene (reference sequence) yields CDR1 MNHNY and CDR2 SVGAGI. This sample is drawn from a study of human versus mouse CDR3 diversity and MHC coevolution (dated by TCRdb to about 2017). About the study as a whole: The immunoSEQ assay was reported to detect one in 200,000 T cells and to minimize multiplex PCR amplification bias. Human naive CD4 T cell repertoires served as a reference for TCR selection on multiple MHC II alleles, compared against human-TCR-locus transgenic mice with single MHC II. Valid reads per sample ranged from about 0.6 x 10^7 to 1.8 x 10^7 across mouse and human samples. Three healthy volunteer blood donors were included in the human cohort, with one aged 30 to 40, one aged 40 to 50 and one aged 60 to 69 at collection.

Genomic DNA was extracted from the sorted cells using the QIAGEN blood and tissue kit and was quantified on a NanoDrop 1000. Using multiplex PCR of genomic DNA, the immunoSEQ platform deep sequenced and quantified the TCR alpha and beta chains. In the source study's methods: TCR sequences were annotated using IMGT gene and region definitions. Out-of-frame rearrangements were taken as a proxy for the preselection repertoire and were compared with in-frame clonotypes. Repertoire size was estimated with the iCHAO1 estimator supplied with the immunoSEQ platform. A Gini index, which is based on the Lorenz curve, was applied to in-frame amino acid clonotypes to measure clonal inequality. Shared clonotypes were counted with the intersect function of the R package tcR, and similarity was scored with the Jaccard index. The R prcomp function was used without normalization to run principal component analysis of V, J and V-J usage frequencies. In its TCRdb copy, this immuneACCESS table keeps in-frame sequences only and misses some clones. Where compared with another copy, unresolved V genes explain less than half of these, and the others have no known cause. From that table come the V and J calls and clone size; the DNA was used to work out D and trimming. This sample gives tens of thousands of clones in total; just under 95% of them show up just once. The ten largest make up 1.3% of the sample.

Summary of the overall study and its limitations: Repertoire diversity was not considered directly comparable between humans and mice because human T cells were selected on a handful of MHC II alleles. iCHAO1 estimates gave humans the largest TCR beta repertoire, approximately 1.7 million clonotypes, attributed likely to selection by multiple MHC II molecules. Most of the three human donors showed the lowest clonal inequality scores among all compared groups. On average, more CDR3 deletions and insertions were observed in humans than in mice, indicating greater exonuclease and TdT activity.

Fluorescence-activated cell sorting was used to pull naive CD4 T cells, meaning cells that were CD45RO-negative and CD62L-positive, out of the PBMCs. Around 50 ml of fresh peripheral blood was drawn per donor, and PBMCs were isolated by Ficoll density centrifugation. All samples were sorted on a FACSAria III instrument and reached purity above 90%. The sequence joins TRBV6-6 to TRBJ1-5, and perhaps TRBD1 as D gene, on 6 matching bases. This TCR was recovered from a person aged 30-69 years in good health. Sequenced: naive CD4+ T cells from blood. The sample's cell subset or site label, in plain terms: CD45RO-negative CD62L-positive naive CD4 T cells. The CDR3 region reads CASSSPLLAGDQPQHF. The DNA is TGTGCCAGCAGTTCACCGTTGCTGGCAGGGGATCAGCCCCAGCATTTT.